The 3 T cell receptor beta chains in this list originate from one sample, sequenced in a study of response to subunit inactivated influenza vaccine. One entry per CDR3 protein results from TCRdb running MiXCR on the RT-PCR reads. The sample comprises a few hundred thousand distinct CDR3 sequences, less than 25% of which are singletons, and roughly a tenth rests with the top ten. The specimen was PBMCs from blood, collected about 20 months after vaccination. The receptors stem from a man aged 50 to 69 who received an inactivated influenza vaccine.

This clonotype was observed at least ten times. V is TRBV6-2 or TRBV6-3 and J is TRBJ1-5; 7 bases map to TRBD1. This CDR3 has 17 amino acids. With 2 bases clipped from V and 4 bases from J, the junction kept 11 bases outside the gene matches. Germline assignment: CDR1 MNHEY and CDR2 SVGEGT. CDR3 DNA sequence: TGTGCCAGCAGTTACGGGGGATGGGACAGCCGGAATCAGCCCCAGCATTTT. It codes for CASSYGGWDSRNQPQHF.

This clonotype was seen many times. The genes are TRBV4-3 and TRBJ1-2; the match to TRBD1 covers 9 bases. CDR1 is LGHNA, CDR2 YSLEER, per germline. V was pared by 5 bases and J by 8 bases, with 9 bases of the junction left unmatched. The CDR3 consists of 14 residues. For the CDR3, the DNA is TGCGCCAGCAGCACCCGGACAGGGGTTGGAGGCTACACCTTC. It yields the protein CASSTRTGVGGYTF.

This clonotype occurred once. The chain employs TRBV19 and TRBJ2-1; no clear D. The V gene lost 5 bases and the J gene lost 6 bases, with 8 bases spanning the gap. CDR1 and CDR2 from the germline V gene are LNHDA and SQIVND (reference sequence). The CDR3 length is 12 residues. CDR3 coding DNA: TGTGCCAGTAGTGAGACCTTCAATGAGCAGTTCTTC. Translating gives CASSETFNEQFF.